The 24 T cell receptor beta chains given below trace back to one sample, sequenced in a study of T-cell reconstitution after alpha-beta-depleted transplantation in children. Preparation of the TCRbeta library used unique molecular identifiers. Each CDR3 protein gets one entry after TCRdb re-called the PCR reads with MiXCR. The sample consists of about 110,000 distinct CDR3 sequences, approximately 6.9% of them appearing once. This material consisted of PBMCs, mostly from graft donor cells, taken 360 days after TCRalphabeta/CD19-depleted stem cell transplant. The origin of the receptors is a male patient between 2 and 15 years old who had a stem cell transplant for acute lymphoblastic leukemia, so the T cells may come from the graft donor.

This clonotype was observed a handful of times. This rearrangement joins TRBV6-2 or TRBV6-3 to TRBJ2-2, with 8 bases fitting TRBD2. V lost 2 bases to trimming and J lost 4 bases; unmatched junction nucleotides: 3. The CDR3 consists of 15 residues. CDR1 is MNHEY and CDR2 is SVGEGT in the germline V gene. CDR3 sequence: CASSYRLAGTGELFF. Here the CDR3 DNA reads TGTGCCAGCAGTTACCGCCTAGCGGGCACCGGGGAGCTGTTTTTT.

V usage is TRBV7-2 and J usage is TRBJ1-3; no clear D. This CDR3 region has 15 residues. Trimming left V 5 bases short and J 0 bases short, with 11 bases between. Germline lookup yields CDR1 SGHTA and CDR2 FQGNSA. The CDR3 sequence: CASSRTHSSGNTIYF. The CDR3 DNA sequence: TGTGCCAGCAGCCGGACCCACAGCTCTGGAAACACCATATATTTT.

At least ten counts were recorded for this clonotype. The chain joins TRBV24-1 to TRBJ2-1; D is perhaps TRBD1 (6 bases). Germline CDR1 and CDR2: KGHDR and SFDVKD. CDR3 length equals 13 residues. V was pared by 2 bases and J by 8 bases, with 9 bases between. CDR3 DNA sequence: TGTGCCACCAGTGATTGGGGGCGGGATGAGCAGTTCTTC. Protein sequence: CATSDWGRDEQFF.

This clonotype was recorded at least ten times. The chain carries TRBV6-6 and TRBJ1-1; 7 positions agree with TRBD1. The length of the CDR3 is 13 residues. The V and J ends lost 6 bases and 3 bases, in that order; junction bases with no gene match: 4. Germline-derived CDR1 and CDR2 are MNHNY and SVGAGI (reference sequence). The CDR3 protein is CASRRQGDTEAFF. The CDR3 DNA is TGTGCCAGCAGGCGACAGGGTGACACTGAAGCTTTCTTT.

This clonotype was seen ten or more times. The chain carries TRBV29-1 and TRBJ2-2, with D unresolved. In germline, CDR1 is SQVTM, CDR2 ANQGSEA. V lost 2 bases to trimming and J lost 9 bases, with 7 bases between them. This CDR3 spans 11 amino acids. The CDR3 sequence: CSVESFRELFF. The CDR3 coding sequence is TGCAGCGTTGAATCCTTCCGGGAGCTGTTTTTT.

This rearrangement joins TRBV19 to TRBJ2-1; perhaps TRBD1 as D (5 bases). CDR3 length equals 12 residues. Deletions cut 4 bases from V and 6 bases from J, with 7 bases between. Germline V gene sequence: CDR1 LNHDA, CDR2 SQIVND (reference sequence). The CDR3 reads CASSKGVNEQFF. DNA for the CDR3: TGTGCCAGTAGTAAAGGGGTCAATGAGCAGTTCTTC.

J is TRBJ2-3 and V is TRBV7-2; 7 bases fit TRBD1. Germline-derived CDR1 and CDR2 are SGHTA and FQGNSA. CDR3 length: 15 residues. The V and J ends lost 2 bases and 4 bases, in that order; junction bases with no gene match: 6. CDR3 loop: CASSLFPQGADTQYF. CDR3 DNA: TGTGCCAGCAGCTTATTCCCCCAGGGGGCAGATACGCAGTATTTT.

Only a few counts were recorded for this clonotype. The rearrangement links TRBV27 to TRBJ2-7, with unresolved D. V was pared by 3 bases and J by 3 bases, with 9 bases between. CDR1 MNHEY and CDR2 SMNVEV come from the germline V gene (reference sequence). The CDR3 loop spans 13 amino acids. The CDR3: CASSLHRNYEQYF. CDR3 DNA sequence: TGTGCCAGCAGTTTGCACAGAAACTACGAGCAGTACTTC.

The V call is TRBV11-2, the J call TRBJ2-5, with 11 bases aligning to TRBD1. This CDR3 region has 18 residues. Germline loops: CDR1 SGHAT, CDR2 FQNNGV. J lost 4 bases, V lost 4 bases, and 14 bases had no gene match. The chain's CDR3 is CASSWAGTGGAGRETQYF. The CDR3 DNA is TGTGCCAGCAGCTGGGCCGGGACAGGGGGGGCGGGTAGAGAGACCCAGTACTTC.

This clonotype was picked up many times. Here the CDR3 DNA reads TGTGCCAGCAGTTTAACGGGACTATACAATGAGCAGTTCTTC. Its translation: CASSLTGLYNEQFF. The J gene is TRBJ2-1, the V gene TRBV27; 7 nucleotides line up with TRBD2. CDR3 length: 14 residues. V was pared by 2 bases and J by 4 bases, with 2 bases of the junction left unmatched. From germline, CDR1 is MNHEY and CDR2 SMNVEV (reference sequence).

This clonotype has just a few counts. The chain has TRBV9 and TRBJ2-7; 8 nucleotides line up with TRBD2. CDR1 and CDR2 (germline): SGDLS, YYNGEE. CDR3 size: 14 residues. V shed 4 bases, J shed 3 bases, and the junction held 6 bases outside the gene matches. CDR3 amino acids: CASSSGGENYEQYF. The CDR3 DNA follows: TGTGCCAGCAGCTCGGGGGGGGAAAACTACGAGCAGTACTTC.

In its sample, this clonotype was seen many times. The gene calls are TRBV20-1 and TRBJ1-2, with 8 positions matching TRBD1. CDR3 length: 14 amino acids. Unmatched junction bases numbered 8, after V lost 0 bases and J lost 8 bases. The germline V gene encodes CDR1 DFQATT and CDR2 SNEGSKA (reference sequence). This chain's CDR3 is CSAREMDRVKGYTF. The CDR3 DNA reads TGCAGTGCTAGAGAAATGGACAGGGTAAAAGGCTACACCTTC.

This clonotype appeared many times. CDR3 DNA: TGTGCCAGCAGTTTTGGCCAGGGGGCAGGAGATACGCAGTATTTT. This gives the protein CASSFGQGAGDTQYF. The chain uses TRBV12-3 or TRBV12-4 and TRBJ2-3, with 8 bases identical to TRBD1. The CDR3 is 15 amino acids. V was clipped by 3 bases and J by 5 bases; unmatched bases: 7.

This clonotype came up many times. V is TRBV4-2 and J is TRBJ2-3, with 8 nucleotides matching TRBD2. The V gene end was trimmed by 0 bases and the J gene end by 2 bases; junction bases not matched to a gene: 10. This CDR3 comprises 18 residues. Looked up from germline, CDR1 is LGHNA and CDR2 is YNFKEQ. CDR3 sequence (DNA): TGTGCCAGCAGCCAAGATCCCATAGCGGGGAATCCCACAGATACGCAGTATTTT. This codes for CASSQDPIAGNPTDTQYF.

There are a few counts of this clonotype. The chain has TRBV7-2 and TRBJ1-5; 7 nucleotides agree with TRBD1. The CDR3 extends over 14 amino acids. Trimming removed 3 bases from V and 6 bases from J; junction bases left unmatched: 5. Germline V gives CDR1 SGHTA, CDR2 FQGNSA. The CDR3 DNA sequence: TGTGCCAGCAGCTTCACAGGGGTAGGTCAGCCCCAGCATTTT. It encodes CASSFTGVGQPQHF.

At least ten counts were recorded for this clonotype. The chain has TRBV6-5 and TRBJ2-3; D is uncertain. V was trimmed by 10 bases and J by 6 bases, leaving 14 bases between them. The CDR3 is made up of 12 amino acids. Germline V gene sequence: CDR1 MNHEY, CDR2 SVGAGI. CDR3 coding DNA: TGTGCCACCACAAGTATAAGCGATACGCAGTATTTT. Protein: CATTSISDTQYF.

The rearrangement uses TRBV15 and TRBJ2-5; 10 bases match TRBD2. Germline loops: CDR1 LNHNV, CDR2 YYDKDF (reference sequence). Trimming cost V 2 bases and J 1 base; bases outside gene matches: 4. The CDR3 length is 16 residues. The CDR3 reads CATSRRGLAAQETQYF. For the CDR3, the DNA is TGTGCCACCAGCAGACGCGGACTAGCGGCCCAAGAGACCCAGTACTTC.

In this sample, this clonotype turned up many times. The V and J genes are TRBV12-3 or TRBV12-4 and TRBJ1-5; D remains ambiguous. The CDR3 runs to 12 residues. V lost 5 bases and J lost 11, with 13 bases in between. Here the CDR3 reads CASSPSPMAQHF. CDR3 in DNA: TGTGCCAGCAGTCCCTCACCCATGGCCCAGCATTTT.

This clonotype was counted many times. The chain has TRBV2 and TRBJ2-2, with TRBD2 matching over 7 bases. With V trimmed by 8 bases and J by 4 bases, 4 bases remained unmatched. Germline V gives CDR1 SNHLY, CDR2 FYNNEI. This CDR3 spans 13 amino acids. In DNA form, the CDR3 reads TGTGCCAGCGGGAGGGCCCGCACCGGGGAGCTGTTTTTT. Amino acid sequence: CASGRARTGELFF.

This clonotype was counted only a few times. The chain couples TRBV20-1 to TRBJ2-5; 7 nucleotides match TRBD1. The ends lost 2 bases at V and 7 bases at J; junction bases unmatched: 10. Looked up from germline, CDR1 is DFQATT and CDR2 is SNEGSKA (reference sequence). The CDR3 is 14 amino acids. The CDR3 spells CSARPSWDSVTQYF. The CDR3 nucleotides read TGCAGTGCTAGACCTTCATGGGACAGCGTGACCCAGTACTTC.

This clonotype occurred many times. This rearrangement joins TRBV7-9 to TRBJ2-3, with 8 positions matching TRBD2. This CDR3 region has 15 residues. Looked up from germline, CDR1 is SEHNR and CDR2 is FQNEAQ (reference sequence). Germline trimming cut 10 bases from V and 2 bases from J; bases unmatched to any gene: 11. CDR3 loop: CATPSGGALTDTQYF. In DNA form, the CDR3 reads TGTGCCACCCCTTCGGGGGGGGCACTCACAGATACGCAGTATTTT. Variable domain in full (rest from reference TRBV7-9 and TRBJ2-3): DTGVSQNPRHKITKRGQNVTFRCDPISEHNRLYWYRQTLGQGPEFLTYFQNEAQLEKSRLLSDRFSAERPKGSFSTLEIQRTEQGDSAMYLCATPSGGALTDTQYFGPGTRLTVL.

This clonotype was detected many times. The chain combines TRBV9 with TRBJ2-2, with 8 bases aligning to TRBD1. The CDR3 length is 17 residues. The germline V gene encodes CDR1 SGDLS and CDR2 YYNGEE. Trimming at V came to 0 bases and at J to 2 bases, leaving 6 bases not matched to a gene. The chain's CDR3 is CASSVDSDRGNTGELFF. The CDR3 bases are TGTGCCAGCAGCGTAGACTCCGACAGGGGCAACACCGGGGAGCTGTTTTTT.

This clonotype has ten or more counts. V gene TRBV27 combines with J gene TRBJ2-6, with D hard to call. This CDR3 comprises 13 residues. Germline CDR1 reads MNHEY; CDR2 reads SMNVEV (reference sequence). The CDR3 DNA follows: TGTGCTACCAAGGAAACTGGGGCCAACGTCCTGACTTTC. Protein sequence: CATKETGANVLTF.

The chain has TRBV2 and TRBJ1-1, with D hard to call. Germline-derived CDR1 and CDR2 are SNHLY and FYNNEI. The CDR3 totals 12 residues. V dropped 3 bases and J dropped 2 bases, with 4 bases sitting between them. The CDR3 here is CASSEYNTEAFF. CDR3 DNA: TGTGCCAGCAGTGAGTATAACACTGAAGCTTTCTTT. The variable domain in full, with the rest retrieved from reference TRBV2 and TRBJ1-1, is EPEVTQTPSHQVTQMGQEVILRCVPISNHLYFYWYRQILGQKVEFLVSFYNNEISEKSEIFDDQFSVERPDGSNFTLKIRSTKLEDSAMYFCASSEYNTEAFFGQGTRLTVV.